What follows are 15 T cell receptor beta chains derived from one specimen sequenced in a study of OX40 agonist ivuxolimab in advanced cancers. TCRdb keeps only in-frame clones here, not all; method: immunoSEQ multiplex PCR. The table records some 100,000 clones, around 90% of them present only once. The input for sequencing was CD4+ or CD8+ T cells sorted from blood, taken in a trial of the OX40 agonist ivuxolimab. These receptors were obtained from an adult with an advanced solid tumor such as melanoma, head and neck, liver or kidney cancer.

This rearrangement joins TRBV9 to TRBJ2-7, with TRBD2 as a possible D gene (6 bases). V lost 0 bases to trimming and J lost 3 bases, with 7 bases between them. The CDR3 covers 13 residues. Looked up from germline, CDR1 is SGDLS and CDR2 is YYNGEE. CDR3 sequence (DNA): TGTGCCAGCAGCGTAGCGGGGGACTACGAGCAGTACTTC. It yields the protein CASSVAGDYEQYF.

As concerns this clone: Other DNA sequences in this specimen translate into the identical CDR3. The chain recombines TRBV29-1 with TRBJ1-2; 7 bases are shared with TRBD1. The CDR3 extends over 12 amino acids. Germline assignment: CDR1 SQVTM and CDR2 ANQGSEA. Unmatched junction bases numbered 2, after V lost 5 bases and J lost 2 bases. CDR3 nucleotide sequence: TGCAGCGTTCCGACAGGGAACTATGGCTACACCTTC. Translating it yields CSVPTGNYGYTF.

This clone was counted once. The rearrangement links TRBV5-6 to TRBJ2-3; D may be TRBD2 (6 bases). Germline V gives CDR1 SGHDT, CDR2 YYEEEE. Trimming removed 1 base at V and 1 base at J, with 13 bases between. This CDR3 comprises 16 residues. CDR3 sequence reads: CASSLRRRGGTDTQYF. CDR3 in DNA: TGTGCCAGCAGCTTGAGGCGGCGGGGAGGCACAGATACGCAGTATTTT.

The chain recombines TRBV6-5 with TRBJ2-2; tentatively, D is TRBD2 (6 bases). Germline V gene data show CDR1 as MNHEY and CDR2 as SVGAGI. Trimming stripped 2 bases from V and 7 bases from J, with 8 bases between. The CDR3 has 13 amino acids. The CDR3 DNA follows: TGTGCCAGCAGTTACCGCGGGGACGGGGAGCTGTTTTTT. Residues: CASSYRGDGELFF.

This clone was detected only once. The chain joins TRBV4-2 to TRBJ2-1; D might be TRBD1 (6 bases). Germline V CDR1 and CDR2: LGHNA, YNFKEQ. The germline V and J ends were trimmed by 0 bases and 4 bases, with 7 bases remaining between them. This CDR3 is built from 14 residues. The CDR3 DNA follows: TGTGCCAGCAGCCAAGAAGGGGGTTACAATGAGCAGTTCTTC. This gives the protein CASSQEGGYNEQFF.

The J gene is TRBJ1-2, the V gene TRBV6-1; 8 nucleotides match TRBD1. Germline CDR1 and CDR2: MNHNS and SASEGT. V lost 10 bases and J lost 6; bases outside the gene matches: 10. This CDR3 contains 13 residues. CDR3 protein: CATKNGQGHGYTF. In DNA form, the CDR3 reads TGTGCCACCAAAAACGGACAGGGTCATGGCTACACCTTC.

CDR3 coding DNA: TGTGCCAGCAGCCCCGGCGGGGCCCAAGAGACCCAGTACTTC. Its translation is CASSPGGAQETQYF. The chain joins TRBV7-8 to TRBJ2-5, with D perhaps TRBD2 (6 bases). Trimming shortened V by 5 bases and J by 1 base, and 11 bases separated the two germline ends. Germline V gives CDR1 SGHVS, CDR2 FQNEAQ. The CDR3 has 14 amino acids.

This rearrangement joins TRBV19 to TRBJ1-1; D perhaps matches TRBD1 (5 bases). Trimming left V 3 bases short and J 2 bases short, with 13 bases between. The CDR3 loop spans 15 amino acids. CDR1 and CDR2 from the germline V gene are LNHDA and SQIVND (reference sequence). CDR3 in amino acids: CASSILRDPNTEAFF. In DNA form, the CDR3 reads TGTGCCAGTAGTATCCTCCGGGACCCTAACACTGAAGCTTTCTTT.

This rearrangement joins TRBV6-1 to TRBJ2-1; D is unresolved. CDR1 is MNHNS and CDR2 is SASEGT in the germline V gene. The V end was cut by 1 base, the J end by 4 bases, with 14 bases between. The CDR3 is 16 residues long. Here the CDR3 reads CASSEVRHNPYNEQFF. CDR3 DNA sequence: TGTGCCAGCAGTGAAGTCAGACATAACCCGTACAATGAGCAGTTCTTC.

The chain couples TRBV19 to TRBJ1-5; no firm D call. The V gene's germline CDR1 is LNHDA and CDR2 SQIVND (reference sequence). This CDR3 is 16 amino acids long. With 5 bases removed from V and 1 base from J, the gap between germline ends came to 15 bases. CDR3 sequence: CASSPDWEGSNQPQHF. In DNA form, the CDR3 reads TGTGCCAGTAGTCCAGACTGGGAAGGGAGCAATCAGCCCCAGCATTTT.

The DNA for the CDR3 is TGTGCCAGCAGGGACAACCAAGAGACCCAGTACTTC. Amino acid sequence: CASRDNQETQYF. This chain joins TRBV6-5 and TRBJ2-5; TRBD1 might be the D (5 bases). Germline V gene data show CDR1 as MNHEY and CDR2 as SVGAGI. V gave up 6 bases and J gave up 0 bases, with 5 bases separating them. CDR3 length equals 12 residues.

This clone came up once. V is TRBV19 and J is TRBJ1-6; the D is unclear. This CDR3 has 15 residues. The germline CDR1 and CDR2 sequences are LNHDA and SQIVND (reference sequence). Between the trimmed V and J ends, which lost 7 bases and 4 bases, there was a span of 14 bases. As DNA, the CDR3 is TGTGCCAGTACCCAAACGGCCAGATATAATTCACCCCTCCACTTT. The encoded protein is CASTQTARYNSPLHF. The variable domain in full, completed from reference TRBV19 and TRBJ1-6, reads DGGITQSPKYLFRKEGQNVTLSCEQNLNHDAMYWYRQDPGQGLRLIYYSQIVNDFQKGDIAEGYSVSREKKESFPLTVTSAQKNPTAFYLCASTQTARYNSPLHFGNGTRLTVT.

CDR3 in DNA: TGCGCCAGCAGAAACCGGGACAGCTACAATGAGCAGTTCTTC. Translation: CASRNRDSYNEQFF. The chain couples TRBV4-1 to TRBJ2-1; TRBD1 aligns across 7 bases. CDR1 and CDR2 (germline): MGHRA, YSYEKL. J was trimmed by 3 bases and V by 6 bases; bases with no gene match: 5. The CDR3 is 14 residues long.

The chain links TRBV5-1 to TRBJ2-3, with D tentatively TRBD2 (6 bases). Trimming removed 4 bases at V and 4 bases at J, with 13 bases between. The CDR3 consists of 14 residues. Germline V gives CDR1 SGHRS, CDR2 YFSETQ. Here the CDR3 DNA reads TGCGCCAGCAGCCCCCACGGGGGTCCAGATACGCAGTATTTT. Translation gives CASSPHGGPDTQYF.

The CDR3 DNA is TGCGCCAGCAGCCAACCGACAGGGGGTTCCTACAATGAGCAGTTCTTC. Translating gives CASSQPTGGSYNEQFF. The chain has TRBV4-1 and TRBJ2-1, with 9 positions matching TRBD1. CDR1 MGHRA and CDR2 YSYEKL come from the germline V gene. The CDR3 covers 16 residues. Trimming cost V 2 bases and J 1 base; bases outside gene matches: 3.